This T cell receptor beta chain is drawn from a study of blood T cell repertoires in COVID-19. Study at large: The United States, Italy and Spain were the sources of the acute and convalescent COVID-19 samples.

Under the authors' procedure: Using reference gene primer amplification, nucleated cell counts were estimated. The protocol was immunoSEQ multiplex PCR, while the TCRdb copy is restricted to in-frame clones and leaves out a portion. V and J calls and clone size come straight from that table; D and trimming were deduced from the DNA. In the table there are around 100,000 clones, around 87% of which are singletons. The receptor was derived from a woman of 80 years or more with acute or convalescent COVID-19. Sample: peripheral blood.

This chain's CDR3 is CASADRGHTEAFF. CDR3 nucleotides: TGTGCCTCCGCGGACAGGGGGCACACTGAAGCTTTCTTT. The chain links TRBV30 to TRBJ1-1, with TRBD1 matching 11 bases. Losses at the gene ends were 7 bases for V and 3 bases for J; bases not matched to a gene: 4. Germline CDR1 and CDR2: GTSNPN and SVGIG (reference sequence). This CDR3 is 13 amino acids long.